The source of this TCR beta chain is a study of neurological immune-mediated disorders. Germline-derived CDR1 and CDR2 are SSHAT and FNYEAQ (reference sequence). This CDR3 spans 13 amino acids. Study results and caveats: Expanded clones shared no identical CDR3 amino acid sequences across subjects, which suggested private TCR-beta repertoires in all groups.

This clonotype occurred many times. Its matching antigen is unknown. A junction boundary mismatches the germline segment, possibly from a read error. Template-switch 5'RACE cDNA synthesis added a 10-nucleotide unique molecular identifier. Sequencing runs each yielded over 180 million TCR-beta sequences from 15-18 subjects. From the 5' RACE reads, TCRdb called clonotypes with MiXCR, one entry per CDR3 protein. The table includes about 19,000 distinct CDR3 sequences, less than 3.5% detected once. The rearrangement joins TRBV7-7 to TRBJ2-3; no clear D. Sequencing was carried out using PBMCs. The sequence derives from a woman aged 18-29 years with multiple sclerosis. This chain's CDR3 is CASSLALTDTQYF. The CDR3 DNA reads as TGTGCTAGCAGCTTAGCCTTGACAGATACGCAGTATTTT.